Sequencing of this T cell receptor beta chain was carried out in a study of CD8 T cells in ankylosing spondylitis. General observations from the study: Disease-linked clones reportedly showed significant enrichment in matched ankylosing spondylitis synovial fluid. CD8+ by phenotype, disease-linked clones were relatively rare in peripheral blood.

Preparation of TCR beta libraries was done by quantitative 5'-RACE with molecular barcodes. TCRdb analysed the 5' RACE reads with MiXCR anew, one entry per CDR3 protein. The sample lists more than 150,000 distinct CDR3 sequences, around 13% seen once, with 16% in the top ten. CDR1 SGHRS and CDR2 YFSETQ come from the germline V gene. Trimming took off 3 bases at V and 8 bases at J, with 18 bases between the two ends. This CDR3 is 15 amino acids long. This clonotype was seen a handful of times. Its antigen is still unknown. J is TRBJ1-3 and V is TRBV5-1; D unresolved. The TCR sequence derives from a male donor with ankylosing spondylitis or in good health (not recorded which). Material: blood, either unsorted or a sorted T cell fraction (not recorded which). CDR3 DNA sequence: TGCGCCAGCAGCTCCTCCTCCCCGGGAAGGGACACCATATATTTT. Amino acid sequence: CASSSSSPGRDTIYF. The full variable domain, with the rest looked up from reference TRBV5-1 and TRBJ1-3, is KAGVTQTPRYLIKTRGQQVTLSCSPISGHRSVSWYQQTPGQGLQFLFEYFSETQRNKGNFPGRFSGRQFSNSRSEMNVSTLELGDSALYLCASSSSSPGRDTIYFGEGSWLTVV.